This T cell receptor beta chain appears in the sequencing data of a study of T-cell memory formation after mild COVID-19. Constant-segment-primed 5'RACE gave TCR alpha and TCR beta cDNA libraries with sample barcodes and UMIs. TCRdb re-derived calls from the 5' RACE reads in MiXCR, one entry per CDR3 protein. The table shows 400,000 to 500,000 distinct CDR3 sequences, with under 20% occurring only once. Notes on the study in general: In pre-infection memory, a portion of responding clones appeared, which suggested that cross-reactive memory joined.

This clonotype was counted only a few times. What it recognizes is unknown. The TCR comes from a man between 18 and 35 years old who had mild COVID-19 (a few samples of this study predate the infection). Cell type and time point are not known. Material for sequencing was PBMCs or a T cell subset sorted from them (not recorded which).

CDR3 DNA: TGTGCCACCCCGGGACAGGTTCCCTCCTACGAGCAGTACTTC. Encoded protein: CATPGQVPSYEQYF. The chain employs TRBV24-1 and TRBJ2-7, with 8 nucleotides matching TRBD1. CDR1 is KGHDR, CDR2 SFDVKD, per germline. The CDR3 loop spans 14 amino acids. V lost 9 bases to trimming and J lost 0 bases; unmatched junction nucleotides: 6.